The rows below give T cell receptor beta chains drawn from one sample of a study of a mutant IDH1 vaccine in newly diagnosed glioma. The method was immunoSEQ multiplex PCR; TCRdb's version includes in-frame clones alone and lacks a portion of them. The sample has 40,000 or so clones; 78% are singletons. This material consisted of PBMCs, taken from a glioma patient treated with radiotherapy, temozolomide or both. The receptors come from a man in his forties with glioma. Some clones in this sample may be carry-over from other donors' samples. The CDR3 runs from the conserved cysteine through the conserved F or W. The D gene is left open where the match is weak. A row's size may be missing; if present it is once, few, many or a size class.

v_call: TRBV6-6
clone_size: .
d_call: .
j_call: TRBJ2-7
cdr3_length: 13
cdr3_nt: TGTGCCAGCAGTTACTCGGGCGTCGCCGAGCAGTACTTC
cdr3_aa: CASSYSGVAEQYF

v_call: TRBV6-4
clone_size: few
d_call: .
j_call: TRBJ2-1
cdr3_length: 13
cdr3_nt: TGTGCCAGCAGTGACTCGGACAACAATGAGCAGTTCTTC
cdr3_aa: CASSDSDNNEQFF

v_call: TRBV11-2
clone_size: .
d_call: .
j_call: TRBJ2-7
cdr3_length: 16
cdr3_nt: TGTGCCAGCAGCCCCTCGGGAGTAGTTAAGAAGTACGAGCAGTACTTC
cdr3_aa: CASSPSGVVKKYEQYF

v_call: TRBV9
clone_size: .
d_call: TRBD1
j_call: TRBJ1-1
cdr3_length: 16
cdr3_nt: TGTGCCAGCAGTAGGGGGACAGGCTTCACGAACACTGAAGCTTTCTTT
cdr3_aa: CASSRGTGFTNTEAFF

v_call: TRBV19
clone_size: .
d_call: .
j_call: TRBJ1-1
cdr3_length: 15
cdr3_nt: TGTGCCAGTAGGACGGCCCGACAGGAGAACACTGAAGCTTTCTTT
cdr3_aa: CASRTARQENTEAFF

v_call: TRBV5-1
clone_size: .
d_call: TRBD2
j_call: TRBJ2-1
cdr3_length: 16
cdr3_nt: TGCGCCAGCAGCTTGATTGTTGGCGGGGGGGGGAATGAGCAGTTCTTC
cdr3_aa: CASSLIVGGGGNEQFF

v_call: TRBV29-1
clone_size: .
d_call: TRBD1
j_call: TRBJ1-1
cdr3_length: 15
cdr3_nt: TGCAGCGTTTGGGCTCCGGGACAGGGATACACTGAAGCTTTCTTT
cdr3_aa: CSVWAPGQGYTEAFF

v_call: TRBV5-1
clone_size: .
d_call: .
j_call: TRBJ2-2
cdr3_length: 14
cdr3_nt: TGCGCCAGCAGCTTGGGACTTTCAGGCGGGGAGCTGTTTTTT
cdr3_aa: CASSLGLSGGELFF

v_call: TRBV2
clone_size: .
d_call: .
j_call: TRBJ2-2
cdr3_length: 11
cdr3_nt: TGTACGACAGGAAACACCGGGGAGCTGTTTTTT
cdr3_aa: CTTGNTGELFF

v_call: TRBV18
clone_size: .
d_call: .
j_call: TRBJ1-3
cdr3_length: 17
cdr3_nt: TGTGCCAGCTCACCATTGGTGGCAGGAAAGGCTGGAAACACCATATATTTT
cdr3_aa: CASSPLVAGKAGNTIYF

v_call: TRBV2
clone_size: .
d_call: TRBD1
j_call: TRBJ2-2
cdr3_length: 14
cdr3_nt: TGTGCCACCCAGGGGGTTTGGGGCACCGGGGAGCTGTTTTTT
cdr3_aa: CATQGVWGTGELFF

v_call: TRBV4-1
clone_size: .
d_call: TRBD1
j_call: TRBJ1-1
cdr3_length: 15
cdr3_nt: TGCGCCAGCAGCCAAGATTTACAGGGGGACACTGAAGCTTTCTTT
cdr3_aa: CASSQDLQGDTEAFF

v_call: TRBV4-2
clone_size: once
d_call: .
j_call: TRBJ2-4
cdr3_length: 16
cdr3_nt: TGTGCCAGCAGCCAAGATCCAGGGACAGCCAAAAACATTCAGTACTTC
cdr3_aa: CASSQDPGTAKNIQYF

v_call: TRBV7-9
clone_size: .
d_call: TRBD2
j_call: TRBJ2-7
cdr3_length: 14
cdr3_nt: TGTGCCAGCAGCTTACGGGGGGGCTCCTACGAGCAGTACTTC
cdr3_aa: CASSLRGGSYEQYF

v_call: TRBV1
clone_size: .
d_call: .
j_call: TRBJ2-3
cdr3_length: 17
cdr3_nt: TGCACCAGCAGCCAAGAGTGGGCTGGTAAGTTAGCAGATACGCAGTATTTT
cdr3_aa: CTSSQEWAGKLADTQYF

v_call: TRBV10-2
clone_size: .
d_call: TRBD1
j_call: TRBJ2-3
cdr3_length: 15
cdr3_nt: TGCGCCAGCAGTGACCGGGGCAGGGGGTCGGATACGCAGTATTTT
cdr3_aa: CASSDRGRGSDTQYF

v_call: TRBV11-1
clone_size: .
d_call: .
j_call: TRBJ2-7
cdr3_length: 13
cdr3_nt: TGTGCCAGCAGCCCAGACAGTTCCTACGAGCAGTACTTC
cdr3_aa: CASSPDSSYEQYF

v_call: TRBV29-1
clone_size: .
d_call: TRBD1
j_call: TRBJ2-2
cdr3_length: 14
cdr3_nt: TGCAGCTCACAGGGGGCGCTGGACACCGGGGAGCTGTTTTTT
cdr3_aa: CSSQGALDTGELFF

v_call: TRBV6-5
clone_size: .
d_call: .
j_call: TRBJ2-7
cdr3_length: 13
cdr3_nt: TGTGCCAGCACCGACCGACGGGACTTCGAGCAGTACTTC
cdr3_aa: CASTDRRDFEQYF